Shown below are 2 T cell receptor beta chains from a single sample sequenced in a study of T-cell memory formation after mild COVID-19. TCRdb re-called the 5' RACE reads through MiXCR, storing one row per CDR3 protein. Among a few hundred thousand distinct CDR3 sequences listed, under 25% were seen once. Sequencing used PBMCs or a T cell subset sorted from them (not recorded which). These TCRs come from an adult woman who had mild COVID-19 (a few samples of this study predate the infection). Cell type and time point are not known.

The sample holds many counts of this clonotype. V and J are TRBV18 and TRBJ2-6; TRBD1 matches at 7 bases. The CDR3 consists of 18 residues. Germline V CDR1 and CDR2: KGHSH, LQKENI. The V and J ends lost 4 bases and 0 bases, in that order; junction bases with no gene match: 9. CDR3: CASSLRTGALSGANVLTF. The CDR3 region has the DNA TGTGCCAGCTCACTTCGGACAGGAGCTCTCTCTGGGGCCAACGTCCTGACTTTC.

The chain carries TRBV28 and TRBJ1-1; 7 nucleotides align to TRBD1. The CDR3 contains 15 residues. Per the germline V gene, CDR1 is MDHEN and CDR2 is SYDVKM. V lost 6 bases to trimming and J lost 1 base; unmatched junction nucleotides: 8. In nucleotides, the CDR3 is TGTGCCAGCAGATTTACAGGGGCTGCGAACACTGAAGCTTTCTTT. As protein: CASRFTGAANTEAFF.